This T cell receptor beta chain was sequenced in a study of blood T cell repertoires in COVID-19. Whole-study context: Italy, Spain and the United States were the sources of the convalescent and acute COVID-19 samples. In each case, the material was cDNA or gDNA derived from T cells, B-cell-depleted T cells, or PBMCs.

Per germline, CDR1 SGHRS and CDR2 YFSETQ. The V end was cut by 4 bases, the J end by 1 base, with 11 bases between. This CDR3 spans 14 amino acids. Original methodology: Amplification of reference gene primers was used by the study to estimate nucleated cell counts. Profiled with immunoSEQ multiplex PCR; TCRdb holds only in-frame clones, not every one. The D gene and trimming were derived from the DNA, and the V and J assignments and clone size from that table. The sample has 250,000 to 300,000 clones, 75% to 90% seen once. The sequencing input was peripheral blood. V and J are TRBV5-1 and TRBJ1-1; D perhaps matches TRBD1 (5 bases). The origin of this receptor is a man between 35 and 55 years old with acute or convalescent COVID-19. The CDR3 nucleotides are TGCGCCAGCAGCGACAGAAGAACGAACACTGAAGCTTTCTTT. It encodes CASSDRRTNTEAFF.